One sample yielded the 5 T cell receptor beta chains listed below, sequenced in a study of T cell responses to AZD1222 COVID-19 vaccine. The assay was immunoSEQ multiplex PCR, and TCRdb's table has in-frame clones only and misses some. The repertoire has over 150,000 clones, about 91% of them found once; the top ten carry 4.4%. Sequencing used peripheral blood, obtained on day 0 of MenACWY control vaccination. The receptors originated from an adult in good health.

The V gene is TRBV30, the J gene TRBJ2-1; 7 positions match TRBD1. Trimming removed 3 bases from V and 12 bases from J; junction bases left unmatched: 14. The CDR3 contains 14 residues. The germline V gene encodes CDR1 GTSNPN and CDR2 SVGIG (reference sequence). CDR3 in DNA: TGTGCCTGGAGCCCCTTAGGGACAGCCTTTGGGCAGTTCTTC. It translates to CAWSPLGTAFGQFF.

The CDR3 coding sequence is TGTGCCAGCAGCGACGGCGGGGGCGGGATGGAGACCCAGTACTTC. Translated, it gives CASSDGGGGMETQYF. The chain joins TRBV9 to TRBJ2-5, with a tentative D call TRBD2 (7 bases). There are 15 residues in the CDR3. Trimming took 3 bases from V and 5 from J, leaving 17 bases between them. Looked up from germline, CDR1 is SGDLS and CDR2 is YYNGEE.

The chain carries TRBV6-2 or TRBV6-3 and TRBJ2-7, with D tentatively TRBD1 or TRBD2 (5 bases each). This CDR3 has 14 residues. CDR1 is MNHEY, CDR2 SVGEGT, per germline. V was trimmed by 5 bases and J by 2 bases, leaving 13 bases between them. The CDR3 sequence is CASSGRDLAYEQYF. DNA of the CDR3: TGTGCCAGCAGTGGCCGGGACCTCGCCTACGAGCAGTACTTC.

This rearrangement joins TRBV14 to TRBJ2-5; D gene ambiguous. Between the trimmed V and J ends, which lost 1 base and 4 bases, there was a span of 4 bases. CDR1 SGHDN and CDR2 FVKESK come from the germline V gene. This CDR3 is built from 12 residues. In nucleotides, the CDR3 is TGTGCCAGCAGCCAAGTCCCAGAGACCCAGTACTTC. It specifies CASSQVPETQYF.

The rearrangement joins TRBV7-9 to TRBJ2-4; possible D gene TRBD2, 6 bases. The CDR3 spans 14 residues. Germline assignment: CDR1 SEHNR and CDR2 FQNEAQ (reference sequence). Trimming removed 5 bases at V and 5 bases at J, with 13 bases between. The CDR3 DNA reads TGTGCCAGCAGCCGTAGCGGCCCCGAAAACATTCAGTACTTC. This translates into CASSRSGPENIQYF.